This TCR beta chain was documented in a study of cytomegalovirus exposure and HLA in healthy donors (dated by TCRdb to between 2016 and 2019). Concerning the study at large: In an earlier analysis of 587 of the donors, 250 to 300 Gb of sequence data and 120 million or so unique TCR beta sequences from 180 million or so T cells were reported. An early release that covered fewer than 800 HLA-typed donors contained about 300 gigabases of sequencing data and about 93 million unique TCR sequences. Of the approximately 400 genotyped donors, 65% to 90% fell in the genetic ancestry cluster associated with self-reported Caucasian donors. The study aimed to test whether cataloging public T cell receptors could reveal signatures of past pathogen exposure. The study used immunosequencing to profile the T cell repertoires of several hundred subjects and linked those repertoires to cytomegalovirus serostatus. Along with the approximately 700-subject first cohort, a separate validation cohort of 120 different subjects was used. The study combined high-throughput TCR immunosequencing, statistical association of individual TCRs with disease status, and machine learning to predict cytomegalovirus infection status. In a later analysis, previously published TCR beta repertoires from hundreds of donors were re-analyzed and high-resolution HLA genotyping was added so that TCR occurrence patterns could be studied. In the later analysis, no new phenotypic data were used to find candidate immune exposures; instead, reliance was placed on TCR beta sequences and their occurrence across donors. In an earlier analysis of roughly 600 of the donors, high-throughput TCR beta sequencing was used to judge whether each TCR beta V gene segment behaved as functional or pseudogenic. Alongside the repertoire data, information on donor age, sex, ethnicity and CMV serostatus was compiled. Genome-wide SNP genotypes for about 60% of the 666 donors were used in a later genetic analysis, which treated that subset as a discovery cohort. Every repertoire in the discovery cohort had been generated on one and the same sequencing platform. HLA typing included class I and class II loci at four-digit resolution. The number of typed donors differed by locus: about 620-640 for A, B, C, DRB1 and DQB1; some 500 for DQA1; fewer than 610 for DPA1; and 400 to 480 for DPB1. Because of strong linkage in the cohort, five DR-DQ haplotypes were treated as single units for association and clustering. Among 398 genotyped donors of the cohort, an average of approximately 240,000 unique TCR beta nucleotide sequences were sequenced per donor, roughly 18% of them non-productive. Findings and caveats that apply to the study as a whole: When HLA alleles, especially DR and DQ, strongly co-occurred, attributing TCR associations to individual alleles was difficult. In vitro tests confirmed that a few of the cytomegalovirus-associated TCR beta chains recognize cytomegalovirus antigens. At a false discovery rate of 0.05, a later analysis linked under 20,000 TCR beta sequences to specific HLA alleles. The authors suggested that the approach could potentially be extended to other disease states and immunological phenotypes. According to a later analysis, most CMV-associated TCR beta chains appeared to be HLA-restricted, and the HLA associations seemed to be driven largely by CMV exposure. Sequencing depth was assumed to be roughly uniform across donors in the presence/absence analyses, though that assumption may not hold. According to a later analysis, TCR association rates differed among HLA loci, with DRB1 alleles showing the most associated TCRs and HLA-C alleles showing the fewest. According to a later analysis, parvovirus B19, influenza, CMV and Epstein-Barr virus appeared linked to several top co-occurrence clusters. Across donors, most TCR sequences were observed very rarely, whereas some public TCRs were present in many individuals. A further reported finding was that TCR beta sequences accurately predicted the HLA-A and HLA-B alleles for most subjects in the first cohort. Some IMGT-functional V segments, including TRBV6-2 and TRBV6-3, could not be told apart with the 87-base-pair reads, so those segments were excluded. CMV serostatus was the only immune exposure information available for the cohort. A later analysis found that HLA-associated TCR beta chains were more clonally expanded and had lower generation probabilities than equally common non-associated chains. In the study, about 150 TCR beta chains were listed as associated with cytomegalovirus. The cohort was sequenced for TCR beta chains only, and without alpha or paired-chain data the features that could be detected were limited. The classifier was reported to diagnose cytomegalovirus status with high specificity and sensitivity in both the original and validation cohorts. HLA typing was unavailable for some donors at each locus, so association tests used only the typed subset. In an earlier analysis of fewer than 750 of the donors, most TCR beta V segments were observed in productive rearrangements about 90% or about 30% of the time, broadly matching IMGT annotations. A later genetic analysis reported fewer N-insertions in productive TCRs among donors in an Asian-associated ancestry cluster than the roughly 640-donor mean. Correlated functional status among segregating V segments might be attributable to linkage disequilibrium, but an unknown experimental factor could not be ruled out. Because counts were too low, more than 15 rarely observed V segments, including chromosome 9 orphons, were excluded from the earlier analysis of some 590 of the donors. A later genetic analysis associated a missense DCLRE1C variant with V-gene and J-gene trimming of TCR beta chains, and an independent cohort replicated the association. A group of highly shared sequence variants was considered likely to be a technical artifact of the sequencing pipeline.

Its CDR3 holds 12 amino acids, cysteine through phenylalanine. Only the CDR3 part of the read is kept: 36 bases, read in frame from the first base. V drops 3 bases and J drops 4 bases, leaving 6 bases in between. CDR1 MNHNS and CDR2 SASEGT are derived from the germline V gene. The cohort comprised 710 or so healthy bone marrow donors. Cohort members were all nominally healthy when sampled, although unrecorded immune exposures were likely present. The donor was CMV seronegative and was included in the group of approximately 350 seronegative cohort members. A peripheral blood sample was collected from each donor, and TCR beta sequencing was performed on peripheral blood mononuclear cells. The Qiagen DNeasy Blood Extraction Kit was used to extract genomic DNA from the blood cell samples. The library was produced with the immunoSEQ multiplex PCR assay. For the multiplex PCR, a mixture combining 60 forward primers for TCR Vbeta segments and 13 reverse primers for TCR Jbeta segments was used. Amplification of the CDR3 region of rearranged TCR beta genes was performed with a multiplex PCR assay on genomic DNA. On the Illumina HiSeq System, the amplified TCR beta libraries were sequenced as 87-base-pair reads. As for how the authors treated the data: A later analysis counted about 76 million unique TCR beta chains across the 600 to 850 repertoires, and some 12 million of these chains were shared by at least two donors. Raw reads were error-corrected and collapsed into unique sequences with a nearest-neighbor algorithm that merged closely related sequences to remove PCR and sequencing errors. CDR3 sequences were aligned to IMGT reference sequences to assign V, D and J gene segments. For a sequence to be retained, at least a six-nucleotide match to both a V gene segment and a J gene segment was required. A rearrangement was called productive if the CDR3 had no stop codons and remained in frame with V and J, and every other rearrangement was called non-productive. CDR3 was defined by IMGT convention, running from the second conserved V-encoded cysteine to the conserved J-encoded phenylalanine. The earlier analysis of approximately 500 of the donors excluded sequences that lacked an unambiguous match to a single V gene segment. In an earlier analysis of more than 500 of the donors, a V segment was called functional when productive rearrangements were above 56.7%, and segregating when the standard deviation between donors exceeded 5%. To diagnose cytomegalovirus status from the catalog of TCR beta chain sequences, a statistical classification framework was built. In a later analysis, TCR nucleotide sequences were compared against IMGT/GENE-DB human TR gene sequences so that V and J genes could be assigned. In a later analysis, CDR3 sequences and most-parsimonious VDJ recombination scenarios were assigned using the TCRdist pipeline. In a later analysis, each TCR beta chain was defined by its CDR3 amino acid sequence together with its V-gene family, and reads lacking a unique V-gene family were excluded. To address suspected cross-contamination and a sequencing artifact, a later analysis removed around 600 highly shared, low-generation-probability nucleotide sequences. For each public chain, a later analysis derived a clonal expansion index from normalized ranks of inferred template counts within each repertoire. Generation probabilities in a later analysis came from a VDJ recombination model fitted to out-of-frame rearrangements, and those results were checked against IGoR. In a later analysis, TCR-TCR, TCR-HLA and TCR-CMV co-occurrence was scored with hypergeometric tests, and a repertoire-size bias correction was applied to TCR pairs. In a later analysis, false discovery rates were estimated by permuting HLA or CMV assignments 20 times. In a later analysis, co-occurring TCRs were grouped using DBSCAN, and TCRdist sequence similarity was added for clustering within HLA-allele-positive subsets. Co-occurrence clustering excluded repertoires with fewer than 30,000 or more than 120,000 public chains, plus five with anomalous nucleotide sharing. Entries here come from immuneACCESS through TCRdb and include only in-frame sequences with V and J called. Some clones fail to appear in such tables; in the studies checked, an unresolved V gene covers under half of the shortfall, and the cause of the remainder is unknown. The V and J calls and clone size were taken over from that table, and D and trimming were inferred from the DNA. For this sample there are about 140,000 clones; around 73% appear just once. Clones ranked in the top ten supply over 1% of the sample.

A note on this clone: What antigen it recognizes has not been identified. No much larger clone is present one base from it, and per-base qualities are unavailable.

The sequence came from a woman in her 40s in good health and CMV-seronegative. What was sequenced was PBMCs. The chain was built from TRBV6-1 and TRBJ1-2; TRBD1 is perhaps the D gene, given 5 matching bases. The CDR3 reads as follows: CASSDGGYGYTF. The nucleotides read TGTGCCAGCAGTGACGGGGGCTATGGCTACACCTTC.